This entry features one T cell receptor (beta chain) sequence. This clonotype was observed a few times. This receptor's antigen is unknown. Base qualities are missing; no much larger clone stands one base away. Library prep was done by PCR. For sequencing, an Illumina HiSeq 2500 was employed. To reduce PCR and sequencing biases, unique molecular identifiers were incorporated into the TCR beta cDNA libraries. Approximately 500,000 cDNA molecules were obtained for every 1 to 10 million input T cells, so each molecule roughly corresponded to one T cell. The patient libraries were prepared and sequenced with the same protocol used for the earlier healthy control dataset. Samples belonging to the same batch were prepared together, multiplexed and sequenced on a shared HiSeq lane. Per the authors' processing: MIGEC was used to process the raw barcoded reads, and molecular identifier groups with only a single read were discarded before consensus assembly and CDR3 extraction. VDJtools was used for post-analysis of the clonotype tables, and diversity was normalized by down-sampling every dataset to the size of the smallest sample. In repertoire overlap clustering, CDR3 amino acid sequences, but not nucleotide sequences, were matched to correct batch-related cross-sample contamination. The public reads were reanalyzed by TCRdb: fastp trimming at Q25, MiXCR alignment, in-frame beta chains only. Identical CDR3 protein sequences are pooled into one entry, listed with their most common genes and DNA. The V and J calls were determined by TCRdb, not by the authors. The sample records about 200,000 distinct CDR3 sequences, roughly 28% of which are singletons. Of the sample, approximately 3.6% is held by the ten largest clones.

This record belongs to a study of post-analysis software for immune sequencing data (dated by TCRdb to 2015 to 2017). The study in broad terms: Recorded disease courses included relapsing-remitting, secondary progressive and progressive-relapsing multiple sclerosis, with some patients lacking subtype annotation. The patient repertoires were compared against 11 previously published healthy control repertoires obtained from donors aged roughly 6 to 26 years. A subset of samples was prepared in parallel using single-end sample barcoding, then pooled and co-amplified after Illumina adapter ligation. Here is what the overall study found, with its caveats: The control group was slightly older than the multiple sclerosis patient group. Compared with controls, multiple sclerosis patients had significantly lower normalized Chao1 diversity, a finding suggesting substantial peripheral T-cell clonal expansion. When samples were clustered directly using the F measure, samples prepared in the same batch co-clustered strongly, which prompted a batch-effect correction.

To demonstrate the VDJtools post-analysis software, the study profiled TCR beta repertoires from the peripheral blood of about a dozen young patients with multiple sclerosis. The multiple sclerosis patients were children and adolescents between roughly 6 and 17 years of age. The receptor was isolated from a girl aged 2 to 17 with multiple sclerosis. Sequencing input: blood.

The CDR3 region reads CASSSEQGSYGYTF. Read as DNA, the sequence is TGTGCCAGCAGCTCGGAACAGGGGAGCTATGGCTACACCTTC. Recombination linked TRBV12-3 or TRBV12-4 to TRBJ1-2, with 7 middle bases fitting TRBD1. V lost 6 bases and J lost 4 bases, and the count of bases not matched to a germline gene is 8. Including the terminal cysteine and phenylalanine, the CDR3 comprises 14 residues. This entry keeps only the CDR3 DNA: 42 bases, framed from base 1.